The rows below give T cell receptor beta chains drawn from one sample of a study of a mutant IDH1 vaccine in newly diagnosed glioma. Here immunoSEQ multiplex PCR was the method, and the copy in TCRdb shows in-frame clones only, minus some. Of tens of thousands of clones in the sample, 75% were seen once. Their antigens are not known. Sample: PBMCs, taken from a glioma patient whose treatment included an IDH1 peptide vaccine. Receptor source: a man aged 35 to 55 with glioma. Both conserved end residues are part of each CDR3. A D gene is named only where the DNA matches it firmly. Expanded clones get a size class; other rows say once, few or many, or leave the size out.

J gene: TRBJ2-1; clone size: once; V gene: TRBV7-9; D gene: TRBD2; CDR3 protein: CGLARGRAYNEQFF; CDR3 DNA: TGTGGGTTAGCCCGCGGGAGGGCCTACAATGAGCAGTTCTTC
J gene: TRBJ1-2; clone size: NA; V gene: TRBV11-2; D gene: TRBD1; CDR3 protein: CASSLDRGSYGYTF; CDR3 DNA: TGTGCCAGCAGCTTAGACAGGGGGTCCTATGGCTACACCTTC
J gene: TRBJ2-1; clone size: NA; V gene: TRBV11-3; D gene: TRBD1; CDR3 protein: CASNSRGTGGNEQFF; CDR3 DNA: TGTGCCAGCAACTCGCGAGGGACAGGGGGCAATGAGCAGTTCTTC
J gene: TRBJ2-1; clone size: NA; V gene: TRBV6-4; D gene: NA; CDR3 protein: CASSGLRGNEQFF; CDR3 DNA: TGTGCCAGCAGCGGACTCCGAGGCAATGAGCAGTTCTTC
J gene: TRBJ1-3; clone size: NA; V gene: TRBV14; D gene: NA; CDR3 protein: CASSQDFSFSGNTIYF; CDR3 DNA: TGTGCCAGCAGCCAAGATTTCAGCTTCTCTGGAAACACCATATATTTT
J gene: TRBJ2-3; clone size: NA; V gene: TRBV28; D gene: NA; CDR3 protein: CASTPRTDTQYF; CDR3 DNA: TGTGCCAGCACCCCTAGGACAGATACGCAGTATTTT
J gene: TRBJ1-2; clone size: NA; V gene: TRBV5-1; D gene: NA; CDR3 protein: CASSLLGDRWDGYTF; CDR3 DNA: TGCGCCAGCAGTCTTTTAGGAGACAGGTGGGATGGCTACACCTTC
J gene: TRBJ1-1; clone size: NA; V gene: TRBV6-1; D gene: NA; CDR3 protein: CASSGGGPNTEAFF; CDR3 DNA: TGTGCCAGCAGTGGTGGAGGGCCGAACACTGAAGCTTTCTTT
J gene: TRBJ1-1; clone size: NA; V gene: TRBV6-5; D gene: NA; CDR3 protein: CASSFRGAGTEAFF; CDR3 DNA: TGTGCCAGCAGTTTTAGGGGCGCCGGAACTGAAGCTTTCTTT
J gene: TRBJ2-7; clone size: NA; V gene: TRBV10-3; D gene: TRBD1; CDR3 protein: CAISLGQGYEQYF; CDR3 DNA: TGTGCCATCAGCCTCGGACAGGGGTACGAGCAGTACTTC
J gene: TRBJ2-1; clone size: few; V gene: TRBV6-5; D gene: TRBD2; CDR3 protein: CASSRTSDRYNEQFF; CDR3 DNA: TGTGCCAGCAGTCGGACTAGCGATCGGTACAATGAGCAGTTCTTC
J gene: TRBJ2-3; clone size: NA; V gene: TRBV10-1; D gene: NA; CDR3 protein: CASSELRADTQYF; CDR3 DNA: TGCGCCAGCAGTGAGCTAAGGGCAGATACGCAGTATTTT
J gene: TRBJ1-6; clone size: NA; V gene: TRBV18; D gene: TRBD1; CDR3 protein: CASSPEDRAGSPLHF; CDR3 DNA: TGTGCCAGCTCACCAGAGGACAGGGCCGGTTCACCCCTCCACTTT
J gene: TRBJ2-1; clone size: NA; V gene: TRBV7-8; D gene: TRBD2; CDR3 protein: CAASEGLAGDNEQFF; CDR3 DNA: TGTGCCGCCTCTGAGGGACTAGCGGGAGATAATGAGCAGTTCTTC
J gene: TRBJ1-5; clone size: NA; V gene: TRBV6-5; D gene: NA; CDR3 protein: CASSPGRVGVQPQHF; CDR3 DNA: TGTGCCAGCAGTCCGGGTAGGGTAGGGGTTCAGCCCCAGCATTTT
J gene: TRBJ2-7; clone size: NA; V gene: TRBV27; D gene: NA; CDR3 protein: CASSPRGVLTYEQYF; CDR3 DNA: TGTGCCAGCAGTCCCCGTGGGGTCCTAACCTACGAGCAGTACTTC
J gene: TRBJ2-2; clone size: NA; V gene: TRBV7-6; D gene: NA; CDR3 protein: CASSLAEPRVSGELFF; CDR3 DNA: TGTGCCAGCAGCTTAGCGGAGCCTAGAGTGTCCGGGGAGCTGTTTTTT
J gene: TRBJ2-2; clone size: NA; V gene: TRBV29-1; D gene: TRBD1; CDR3 protein: CSVEPGQGVWNTGELFF; CDR3 DNA: TGCAGCGTTGAACCGGGACAGGGGGTTTGGAACACCGGGGAGCTGTTTTTT
J gene: TRBJ1-1; clone size: NA; V gene: TRBV6-5; D gene: NA; CDR3 protein: CASMKEGNTEAFF; CDR3 DNA: TGTGCCAGCATGAAAGAGGGGAACACTGAAGCTTTCTTT
J gene: TRBJ2-5; clone size: NA; V gene: TRBV5-1; D gene: TRBD2; CDR3 protein: CASSHPGRGSGETQYF; CDR3 DNA: TGCGCCAGCAGCCACCCTGGGCGCGGGAGCGGGGAGACCCAGTACTTC
J gene: TRBJ2-1; clone size: NA; V gene: TRBV19; D gene: NA; CDR3 protein: CASSIRQGRGNEQFF; CDR3 DNA: TGTGCCAGTAGTATTCGCCAGGGACGGGGAAATGAGCAGTTCTTC
J gene: TRBJ1-2; clone size: NA; V gene: TRBV9; D gene: TRBD1; CDR3 protein: CASSAPAGQGFNYGYTF; CDR3 DNA: TGTGCCAGCAGCGCCCCAGCGGGACAGGGGTTTAACTATGGCTACACCTTC
J gene: TRBJ2-7; clone size: NA; V gene: TRBV7-9; D gene: TRBD1; CDR3 protein: CASSASGTGWYEQYF; CDR3 DNA: TGTGCCAGCAGCGCGTCCGGGACAGGGTGGTACGAGCAGTACTTC
J gene: TRBJ1-2; clone size: once; V gene: TRBV6-5; D gene: TRBD1; CDR3 protein: CASRIPGQDYGYTF; CDR3 DNA: TGTGCCAGCAGGATACCGGGACAGGACTATGGCTACACCTTC
J gene: TRBJ2-7; clone size: once; V gene: TRBV5-6; D gene: NA; CDR3 protein: CASSLQVYEQYF; CDR3 DNA: TGTGCCAGCAGCTTACAAGTCTACGAGCAGTACTTC
J gene: TRBJ2-1; clone size: medium-sized; V gene: TRBV4-3; D gene: NA; CDR3 protein: CASSQDRAQYNEQFF; CDR3 DNA: TGCGCCAGCAGCCAAGATCGAGCCCAATACAATGAGCAGTTCTTC
J gene: TRBJ2-5; clone size: NA; V gene: TRBV4-1; D gene: NA; CDR3 protein: CASSQWRGETQYF; CDR3 DNA: TGCGCCAGCAGCCAATGGAGAGGAGAGACCCAGTACTTC
J gene: TRBJ1-1; clone size: NA; V gene: TRBV28; D gene: TRBD1; CDR3 protein: CASRSRGQMNTEAFF; CDR3 DNA: TGTGCCAGCCGGAGTAGGGGACAGATGAACACTGAAGCTTTCTTT
J gene: TRBJ2-3; clone size: NA; V gene: TRBV7-6; D gene: NA; CDR3 protein: CASSQETNTQYF; CDR3 DNA: TGTGCCAGCAGCCAGGAGACAAATACGCAGTATTTT
J gene: TRBJ2-5; clone size: NA; V gene: TRBV14; D gene: TRBD2; CDR3 protein: CASRRLAAETQYF; CDR3 DNA: TGTGCCAGCAGGCGACTAGCTGCAGAGACCCAGTACTTC
J gene: TRBJ1-1; clone size: NA; V gene: TRBV5-1; D gene: TRBD1; CDR3 protein: CASSLAPTGEYTEAFF; CDR3 DNA: TGCGCCAGCAGCTTGGCCCCGACAGGGGAATACACTGAAGCTTTCTTT
J gene: TRBJ2-2; clone size: few; V gene: TRBV6-5; D gene: TRBD1; CDR3 protein: CASGTGVSGELFF; CDR3 DNA: TGTGCCAGCGGAACAGGGGTATCCGGGGAGCTGTTTTTT
J gene: TRBJ2-7; clone size: once; V gene: TRBV10-2; D gene: TRBD2; CDR3 protein: CASSESGGIEQYF; CDR3 DNA: TGCGCCAGCAGTGAGTCGGGGGGGATCGAGCAGTACTTC
J gene: TRBJ2-1; clone size: NA; V gene: TRBV7-2; D gene: TRBD2; CDR3 protein: CASSLGLAGYNEQFF; CDR3 DNA: TGTGCCAGCAGCTTGGGACTAGCGGGGTACAATGAGCAGTTCTTC
J gene: TRBJ2-1; clone size: NA; V gene: TRBV5-1; D gene: NA; CDR3 protein: CASRGGSNEQFF; CDR3 DNA: TGCGCCAGCCGCGGTGGGTCTAATGAGCAGTTCTTC
J gene: TRBJ2-7; clone size: NA; V gene: TRBV7-6; D gene: NA; CDR3 protein: CASSLGHGQPYEQYF; CDR3 DNA: TGTGCCAGCAGCTTGGGACATGGACAGCCCTACGAGCAGTACTTC
J gene: TRBJ1-1; clone size: NA; V gene: TRBV4-1; D gene: NA; CDR3 protein: CASSQEIFRGRTEAFF; CDR3 DNA: TGCGCCAGCAGCCAAGAGATATTCCGAGGCCGGACTGAAGCTTTCTTT
J gene: TRBJ2-5; clone size: NA; V gene: TRBV5-6; D gene: TRBD2; CDR3 protein: CASSSGTSGSPMGRETQYF; CDR3 DNA: TGTGCCAGCAGCTCTGGCACTAGCGGGAGTCCAATGGGCCGTGAGACCCAGTACTTC
J gene: TRBJ2-5; clone size: NA; V gene: TRBV18; D gene: NA; CDR3 protein: CASSPPFGLETQYF; CDR3 DNA: TGTGCCAGCTCACCACCTTTTGGGTTAGAGACCCAGTACTTC
J gene: TRBJ1-1; clone size: few; V gene: TRBV5-4; D gene: TRBD1; CDR3 protein: CASSLGQGRTEAFF; CDR3 DNA: TGTGCCAGCAGCTTAGGACAGGGGCGGACTGAAGCTTTCTTT
J gene: TRBJ1-4; clone size: NA; V gene: TRBV30; D gene: NA; CDR3 protein: CAWSRGPRRLFF; CDR3 DNA: TGTGCCTGGAGTCGTGGCCCCCGGAGGCTGTTTTTT
J gene: TRBJ2-5; clone size: NA; V gene: TRBV9; D gene: NA; CDR3 protein: CASSPEGGWETQYF; CDR3 DNA: TGTGCCAGCAGCCCCGAGGGGGGGTGGGAGACCCAGTACTTC
J gene: TRBJ2-1; clone size: NA; V gene: TRBV6-4; D gene: TRBD1; CDR3 protein: CASSDVGRGRNEQFF; CDR3 DNA: TGTGCCAGCAGTGACGTGGGCAGGGGGCGAAATGAGCAGTTCTTC
J gene: TRBJ1-1; clone size: few; V gene: TRBV7-2; D gene: TRBD1; CDR3 protein: CASSLTGTGTPEAFF; CDR3 DNA: TGTGCCAGCAGCTTGACCGGGACAGGGACACCTGAAGCTTTCTTT
J gene: TRBJ1-5; clone size: NA; V gene: TRBV27; D gene: NA; CDR3 protein: CASSKGVDQPQHF; CDR3 DNA: TGTGCCAGCAGTAAGGGGGTGGATCAGCCCCAGCATTTT
J gene: TRBJ2-3; clone size: once; V gene: TRBV10-1; D gene: TRBD2; CDR3 protein: CASSESGSGGRDTQYF; CDR3 DNA: TGCGCCAGCAGTGAGTCGGGGTCGGGAGGGCGAGATACGCAGTATTTT
J gene: TRBJ1-4; clone size: few; V gene: TRBV11-3; D gene: NA; CDR3 protein: CASSPGRGNEKLFF; CDR3 DNA: TGTGCCAGCAGCCCGGGCCGGGGTAATGAAAAACTGTTTTTT
J gene: TRBJ2-2; clone size: NA; V gene: TRBV4-2; D gene: TRBD1; CDR3 protein: CASSPDRGPRTGELFF; CDR3 DNA: TGTGCCAGCAGCCCCGACAGGGGCCCCCGCACCGGGGAGCTGTTTTTT
J gene: TRBJ1-4; clone size: NA; V gene: TRBV10-2; D gene: NA; CDR3 protein: CASSEADAVRGGVSTNEKLFF; CDR3 DNA: TGCGCCAGCAGTGAGGCGGACGCCGTCAGAGGCGGAGTGTCAACTAATGAAAAACTGTTTTTT
J gene: TRBJ1-5; clone size: NA; V gene: TRBV7-8; D gene: TRBD1; CDR3 protein: CASSPGQGVSYSNQPQHF; CDR3 DNA: TGTGCCAGCAGCCCAGGACAGGGCGTCTCTTATAGCAATCAGCCCCAGCATTTT
J gene: TRBJ1-2; clone size: NA; V gene: TRBV29-1; D gene: NA; CDR3 protein: CSVEEVTGGYTF; CDR3 DNA: TGCAGCGTTGAAGAGGTAACGGGTGGCTACACCTTC